Reported below is one T cell receptor beta chain. The antigen is unknown. These data belong to a study of cytomegalovirus exposure and HLA in healthy donors. Study findings and constraints: Later analysis showed most CMV-associated TCR beta chains appearing HLA-restricted. Likely technical artifact: a cluster of highly shared sequence variants. Cytomegalovirus status, reportedly, was diagnosed with high specificity and sensitivity by the classifier.

Use of 60 Vbeta and 13 Jbeta primers characterized the PCR. This table comes from immunoSEQ multiplex PCR, and its TCRdb copy is limited to in-frame clones, with some not included. Counted here are some 110,000 clones, approximately 12% occurring once; the ten biggest clones make up around 16%. The length of the CDR3 is 15 residues. The V gene lost 4 bases and the J gene lost 6 bases, with 16 bases spanning the gap. CDR1 is SGHTA and CDR2 is FQGNSA in the germline V gene. The TCR originated in a man aged 35-49 years in good health and CMV-seropositive. The sample comprised PBMCs. The chain carries TRBV7-2 and TRBJ1-5; D uncertain. CDR3 protein: CASSSGPRVIQPQHF. Here the CDR3 DNA reads TGTGCCAGCAGCTCGGGTCCGCGCGTCATTCAGCCCCAGCATTTT.